The T cell receptor (beta chain) under discussion was sequenced for a study of cytomegalovirus exposure and HLA in healthy donors. In the PCR, 60 Vbeta and 13 Jbeta primers were used. Profiled with immunoSEQ multiplex PCR; TCRdb holds only in-frame clones, not every one. The table shows approximately 150,000 clones, with roughly 80% occurring only once. The CDR3 is 15 amino acids. Germline CDR1 LNHNV, CDR2 YYDKDF (reference sequence). Trimming took 2 bases from V and 2 from J, leaving 11 bases between them. The sequence came from a man aged 25 to 40 in good health and CMV-seropositive. Input material: PBMCs. The chain employs TRBV15 and TRBJ2-3, with D possibly matching TRBD1 (7 bases). This CDR3 reads CATSRRGTDTDTQYF. The CDR3 DNA is TGTGCCACCAGCAGACGCGGGACAGACACAGATACGCAGTATTTT.